The 27 T cell receptor beta chains below were found in one sample sequenced in a study of OX40 agonist ivuxolimab in advanced cancers. TCRdb keeps only in-frame clones here, not all; method: immunoSEQ multiplex PCR. The sample shows around 100,000 clones, approximately 90% of them seen only once. The specimen was CD4+ or CD8+ T cells sorted from blood, collected in a trial of the OX40 agonist ivuxolimab. The receptors come from an adult with an advanced solid tumor such as melanoma, head and neck, liver or kidney cancer.

The chain uses TRBV2 and TRBJ2-3; no definite D call. Germline assignment: CDR1 SNHLY and CDR2 FYNNEI. Trimming stripped 6 bases from V and 2 bases from J, with 6 bases between. This CDR3 has 12 amino acids. CDR3 sequence reads: CASSLYTDTQYF. For the CDR3, the DNA is TGTGCCAGCAGCCTGTACACAGATACGCAGTATTTT.

The rearrangement joins TRBV7-2 to TRBJ2-7, with D unclear. Trimming cost V 0 bases and J 1 base, with 4 bases left between them. Germline CDR1 is SGHTA and CDR2 is FQGNSA. This CDR3 is 13 amino acids long. The chain's CDR3 is CASSLAESYEQYF. The CDR3 DNA reads TGTGCCAGCAGCTTAGCGGAGTCCTACGAGCAGTACTTC.

The CDR3 protein is CASSYTGVGNSYEQYF. CDR3 nucleotides: TGTGCCAGCAGTTATACAGGGGTCGGGAATTCCTACGAGCAGTACTTC. J is TRBJ2-7 and V is TRBV5-6; 7 nucleotides agree with TRBD1. The CDR3 is 16 amino acids. Losses at the gene ends were 5 bases for V and 1 base for J; bases not matched to a gene: 12. Germline CDR1 reads SGHDT; CDR2 reads YYEEEE.

The rearrangement links TRBV4-1 to TRBJ2-2; 7 bases are shared with TRBD1. The CDR3 spans 19 residues. With V trimmed by 7 bases and J by 3 bases, 20 bases remained unmatched. Germline-derived CDR1 and CDR2 are MGHRA and YSYEKL. CDR3 amino acids: CASTLFEDRFTLDTGELFF. As DNA, the CDR3 is TGCGCCAGCACCCTATTCGAGGACAGGTTTACTTTGGACACCGGGGAGCTGTTTTTT.

The rearrangement links TRBV29-1 to TRBJ2-1; the D call may be TRBD1 or TRBD2 (7 bases each). Trimming removed 5 bases from V and 8 bases from J, with 19 bases in between. The CDR3 runs 14 residues. Germline assignment: CDR1 SQVTM and CDR2 ANQGSEA. The CDR3 region has the DNA TGCAGCGTTATAAGAGGTCAGGGGGGGTATGAGCAGTTCTTC. It encodes CSVIRGQGGYEQFF.

The chain is built from TRBV4-1 and TRBJ1-1; D ambiguous. V lost 1 base and J 5 bases, leaving 26 bases between the germline ends. The CDR3 is 19 residues long. CDR1 is MGHRA and CDR2 is YSYEKL in the germline V gene. CDR3: CASSQASLKTIVMGTEAFF. CDR3 nucleotides: TGCGCCAGCAGCCAAGCGAGCCTCAAGACTATTGTAATGGGAACTGAAGCTTTCTTT.

The chain employs TRBV11-1 and TRBJ2-7, with 13 positions matching TRBD2. This CDR3 contains 16 residues. CDR1 SGHAT and CDR2 FQDESV come from the germline V gene (reference sequence). The V and J ends lost 5 bases and 3 bases, in that order; junction bases with no gene match: 7. The CDR3 region is CASSPPGLAGLYEQYF. The CDR3 DNA sequence: TGTGCCAGCAGCCCACCGGGACTAGCGGGACTCTACGAGCAGTACTTC.

The genes are TRBV5-1 and TRBJ1-2, with D tentatively TRBD1 (5 bases). CDR1 is SGHRS and CDR2 is YFSETQ in the germline V gene. Between the trimmed V and J ends, which lost 3 bases and 4 bases, there was a span of 19 bases. The CDR3 loop spans 16 amino acids. The CDR3 coding sequence is TGCGCCAGCAGCTGGGACGGGGGAGAACTTAGCTATGGCTACACCTTC. Its protein product is CASSWDGGELSYGYTF.

The chain is built from TRBV4-1 and TRBJ1-3, with TRBD1 identical over 10 bases. V was clipped by 4 bases and J by 1 base; unmatched bases: 4. CDR3 size: 16 residues. CDR1 MGHRA and CDR2 YSYEKL come from the germline V gene. Here the CDR3 DNA reads TGCGCCAGCAGCCCTAGACAGGGGGCTTCTGGAAACACCATATATTTT. As protein: CASSPRQGASGNTIYF.

The J gene is TRBJ1-1, the V gene TRBV7-9; possibly TRBD1 for D (5 bases). This CDR3 is 17 amino acids long. With 2 bases removed from V and 3 bases from J, the gap between germline ends came to 19 bases. Per the germline V gene, CDR1 is SEHNR and CDR2 is FQNEAQ (reference sequence). The CDR3 protein is CASSLSTEGWVHTEAFF. The CDR3 coding sequence is TGTGCCAGCAGCTTAAGTACTGAGGGGTGGGTGCACACTGAAGCTTTCTTT.

The chain links TRBV27 to TRBJ2-5; D call uncertain. In germline, CDR1 is MNHEY, CDR2 SMNVEV (reference sequence). V shed 2 bases and J shed 4 bases, with 11 bases lying between them. This CDR3 has 14 residues. The CDR3 coding sequence is TGTGCCAGCAGTTTAACCCGGGCGTCAGAGACCCAGTACTTC. Amino acids: CASSLTRASETQYF.

This sequence joins TRBV6-5 and TRBJ1-2; TRBD1 matches 7 bases. Germline values: CDR1 MNHEY, CDR2 SVGAGI. This CDR3 has 16 amino acids. Unmatched junction bases numbered 6, after V lost 2 bases and J lost 0 bases. CDR3 sequence reads: CASSYTYGTANYGYTF. CDR3 nucleotide sequence: TGTGCCAGCAGTTACACATACGGGACAGCTAACTATGGCTACACCTTC.

This chain links TRBV28 with TRBJ1-5, with 7 bases fitting TRBD1. The CDR3 has 15 residues. The V gene's germline CDR1 is MDHEN and CDR2 SYDVKM. Unmatched junction bases numbered 8, after V lost 6 bases and J lost 3 bases. CDR3 in amino acids: CASSLRDRFNQPQHF. The CDR3 nucleotides are TGTGCCAGCAGCCTTCGGGACAGATTCAATCAGCCCCAGCATTTT.

The chain recombines TRBV18 with TRBJ1-2; no clear D. The V end lost 0 bases, the J end lost 4 bases, and 6 bases lay between the germline ends. Germline V gene data show CDR1 as KGHSH and CDR2 as LQKENI. This CDR3 contains 13 residues. The CDR3 coding sequence is TGTGCCAGCTCACCACCGGACGGCTATGGCTACACCTTC. Protein product: CASSPPDGYGYTF.

This clone has just a few counts. The rearrangement uses TRBV5-4 and TRBJ2-5; tentatively, D is TRBD2 (6 bases). Germline V gene data show CDR1 as SGHNT and CDR2 as YYREEE (reference sequence). Trimming removed 4 bases at V and 2 bases at J, with 15 bases between. The CDR3 length is 15 residues. The CDR3 region is CASSNAGTYQETQYF. DNA for the CDR3: TGTGCCAGCAGCAACGCCGGGACTTATCAAGAGACCCAGTACTTC. The variable domain in full, completed from reference TRBV5-4 and TRBJ2-5, reads ETGVTQSPTHLIKTRGQQVTLRCSSQSGHNTVSWYQQALGQGPQFIFQYYREEENGRGNFPPRFSGLQFPNYSSELNVNALELDDSALYLCASSNAGTYQETQYFGPGTRLLVL.

The rearrangement uses TRBV4-2 and TRBJ2-1, with TRBD2 identical over 11 bases. Unmatched junction bases numbered 5, after V lost 1 base and J lost 6 bases. The CDR3 consists of 16 residues. The germline V gene has CDR1 LGHNA and CDR2 YNFKEQ. The CDR3 nucleotides are TGTGCCAGCAGCCAAGCCGGGACTAGCGGAATCAATGAGCAGTTCTTC. Translation gives CASSQAGTSGINEQFF.

The chain has TRBV5-8 and TRBJ1-5, with a weak D call TRBD1 (6 bases). Germline CDR1 is SGHTS and CDR2 is YDEGEE. This CDR3 is 15 amino acids long. Trimming stripped 4 bases from V and 5 bases from J, with 16 bases between. CDR3 sequence (DNA): TGTGCCAGCAGCCGATCGAAGACAGGCTATCAGCCCCAGCATTTT. Translation: CASSRSKTGYQPQHF.

The chain joins TRBV28 to TRBJ2-7, with D possibly TRBD1 on 5 matching bases. The germline CDR1 and CDR2 sequences are MDHEN and SYDVKM. CDR3 length: 13 residues. V lost 0 bases to trimming and J lost 7 bases, with 10 bases between them. CDR3 sequence: CASSLWDAGEQYF. DNA of the CDR3: TGTGCCAGCAGTTTATGGGACGCAGGGGAGCAGTACTTC.

The chain combines TRBV28 with TRBJ2-3, with D tentatively TRBD1 (5 bases). Trimming removed 7 bases from V and 0 bases from J, with 23 bases in between. Germline V gene lookup returns CDR1 MDHEN and CDR2 SYDVKM. The CDR3 sequence is 18 residues long. In nucleotides, the CDR3 is TGTGCCAGCAATCTGCAGGGCCTAGTGGGCAGTAGCACAGATACGCAGTATTTT. This encodes CASNLQGLVGSSTDTQYF.

The chain links TRBV7-3 to TRBJ2-1; a possible D gene is TRBD1 (6 bases). V was cut by 5 bases and J by 0 bases, with 14 bases left in between. The germline V gene encodes CDR1 SGHTA and CDR2 FQGTGA. This CDR3 region has 16 residues. DNA for the CDR3: TGTGCCAGCAGCCGTAACAGGGCAAGCTCCTACAATGAGCAGTTCTTC. It yields the protein CASSRNRASSYNEQFF.

The rearrangement uses TRBV7-8 and TRBJ2-1; D is ambiguous. V was pared by 5 bases and J by 8 bases, with 22 bases between. The germline V gene encodes CDR1 SGHVS and CDR2 FQNEAQ. The CDR3 loop spans 16 amino acids. This CDR3 reads CASSPVGPMVVYEQFF. The DNA of the CDR3 is TGTGCCAGCAGCCCAGTCGGACCTATGGTAGTCTATGAGCAGTTCTTC.

This clone was seen once. The gene calls are TRBV11-2 and TRBJ2-3; 7 nucleotides match TRBD2. Germline trimming cut 6 bases from V and 3 bases from J; bases unmatched to any gene: 12. The CDR3 totals 16 residues. CDR1 and CDR2 from the germline V gene are SGHAT and FQNNGV. The CDR3 DNA is TGTGCCAGCAGTCAATATGCGGGAGACGGGACAGATACGCAGTATTTT. Translation: CASSQYAGDGTDTQYF. Using reference TRBV11-2 and TRBJ2-3 for the parts outside the CDR3, the full variable domain is EAGVAQSPRYKIIEKRQSVAFWCNPISGHATLYWYQQILGQGPKLLIQFQNNGVVDDSQLPKDRFSAERLKGVDSTLKIQPAKLEDSAVYLCASSQYAGDGTDTQYFGPGTRLTVL.

This clone appeared a few times. The rearrangement joins TRBV2 to TRBJ1-1; tentatively, D is TRBD1 (5 bases). Germline V lookup: CDR1 SNHLY, CDR2 FYNNEI. The CDR3 runs to 12 residues. The V and J ends lost 1 base and 8 bases respectively, with 8 bases between them. The DNA of the CDR3 is TGTGCCAGCAGTGAAGGGCAGGGAGAAGCTTTCTTT. Protein sequence: CASSEGQGEAFF. The full variable domain, completed using reference TRBV2 and TRBJ1-1, is EPEVTQTPSHQVTQMGQEVILRCVPISNHLYFYWYRQILGQKVEFLVSFYNNEISEKSEIFDDQFSVERPDGSNFTLKIRSTKLEDSAMYFCASSEGQGEAFFGQGTRLTVV.

The rearrangement uses TRBV11-2 and TRBJ1-3; maybe TRBD1 (5 bases). Looked up from germline, CDR1 is SGHAT and CDR2 is FQNNGV. V was pared by 0 bases and J by 4 bases, with 10 bases between. This CDR3 spans 15 amino acids. The CDR3 DNA sequence: TGTGCCAGCAGCTTAGAGTCAGGGTACGGAAACACCATATATTTT. Its translation is CASSLESGYGNTIYF.

V usage is TRBV5-4 and J usage is TRBJ2-1, with 10 bases matching TRBD2. The V segment lost 0 bases and the J segment 3 bases; nucleotides outside the gene matches: 3. Germline V CDR1 and CDR2: SGHNT, YYREEE (reference sequence). The CDR3 is 16 residues long. CDR3 sequence (DNA): TGTGCCAGCAGCTTGGGGAGCGGGAGGGGCTACAATGAGCAGTTCTTC. Encoded protein: CASSLGSGRGYNEQFF.

This chain joins TRBV19 and TRBJ1-5, with D unclear. V dropped 4 bases and J dropped 5 bases, with 15 bases sitting between them. The germline gives CDR1 LNHDA, CDR2 SQIVND (reference sequence). The CDR3 has 15 amino acids. The chain's CDR3 is CASSTGGQEHQPQHF. The CDR3, as DNA: TGTGCCAGTAGTACCGGAGGGCAGGAACATCAGCCCCAGCATTTT.

The chain combines TRBV14 with TRBJ2-7, with TRBD2 identical over 7 bases. V shed 0 bases, J shed 4 bases, and the junction held 9 bases outside the gene matches. Germline V gene lookup returns CDR1 SGHDN and CDR2 FVKESK. CDR3 size: 16 residues. The CDR3, as DNA: TGTGCCAGCAGCCAAGAGACTAGCAGGGACTGGTACGAGCAGTACTTC. It yields the protein CASSQETSRDWYEQYF. The full variable domain, with the rest looked up from reference TRBV14 and TRBJ2-7, is EAGVTQFPSHSVIEKGQTVTLRCDPISGHDNLYWYRRVMGKEIKFLLHFVKESKQDESGMPNNRFLAERTGGTYSTLKVQPAELEDSGVYFCASSQETSRDWYEQYFGPGTRLTVT.